One sample yielded the 18 T cell receptor beta chains listed below, sequenced in a study of technical replicates of blood from a few donors. Generated by immunoSEQ multiplex PCR, the TCRdb table keeps only in-frame clones and is missing some. Among roughly 68,000 clones listed, almost 95% were seen once. The sequenced material came from T cells isolated from PBMCs. Receptors were obtained from a human donor in good health.

This clone occurred once. The chain combines TRBV29-1 with TRBJ1-4, with D perhaps matching TRBD1 (5 bases). Trimming took off 5 bases at V and 6 bases at J, with 13 bases between the two ends. This CDR3 is built from 13 residues. Germline values: CDR1 SQVTM, CDR2 ANQGSEA. The CDR3 nucleotides are TGCAGCGTTTTAGTGGGGGGAGATGAAAAACTGTTTTTT. Protein sequence: CSVLVGGDEKLFF.

This chain connects TRBV5-4 to TRBJ1-1, with D unclear. CDR1 and CDR2 from the germline V gene are SGHNT and YYREEE (reference sequence). This CDR3 is built from 15 residues. Trimming removed 2 bases from V and 5 bases from J, with 16 bases in between. The chain's CDR3 is CASSFAGSLYTEAFF. CDR3 coding DNA: TGTGCCAGCAGCTTCGCGGGATCCTTATATACTGAAGCTTTCTTT.

The rearrangement uses TRBV19 and TRBJ1-4, with 7 bases identical to TRBD1. This CDR3 is built from 13 residues. V gave up 8 bases and J gave up 4 bases; unmatched junction bases: 4. Germline V gives CDR1 LNHDA, CDR2 SQIVND (reference sequence). The CDR3 reads CASGTDINEKLFF. The DNA for the CDR3 is TGTGCCAGTGGGACAGACATTAATGAAAAACTGTTTTTT.

J is TRBJ1-1 and V is TRBV29-1; 8 bases fit TRBD1. The CDR3 length is 14 residues. The V gene's germline CDR1 is SQVTM and CDR2 ANQGSEA. V lost 3 bases to trimming and J lost 3 bases; unmatched junction nucleotides: 6. This chain's CDR3 is CSVDPGTGYTEAFF. The CDR3 DNA is TGCAGCGTTGATCCCGGGACAGGCTACACTGAAGCTTTCTTT.

This sequence joins TRBV9 and TRBJ2-1; D not certain. Trimming removed 2 bases at V and 4 bases at J, with 16 bases between. Germline V CDR1 and CDR2: SGDLS, YYNGEE. The CDR3 is 16 residues long. The CDR3 sequence: CASSVRDGLAYNEQFF. Here the CDR3 DNA reads TGTGCCAGCAGCGTCCGCGATGGGTTAGCTTACAATGAGCAGTTCTTC.

The chain combines TRBV7-3 with TRBJ1-1; 7 bases line up with TRBD1. The CDR3 covers 15 residues. Germline V CDR1 and CDR2: SGHTA, FQGTGA. The trim removed 4 bases at V and 4 bases at J, leaving 9 bases unmatched. The CDR3 DNA reads as TGTGCCAGCAGCTCAACGGGACAGCCCTTCACTGAAGCTTTCTTT. It yields the protein CASSSTGQPFTEAFF.

CDR3 protein: CASSLVMRETQYF. The CDR3 DNA sequence: TGTGCCAGCAGTTTAGTGATGCGGGAGACCCAGTACTTC. This chain joins TRBV28 and TRBJ2-5; the D is unclear. Trimming cost V 2 bases and J 5 bases, with 9 bases left between them. Per the germline V gene, CDR1 is MDHEN and CDR2 is SYDVKM. CDR3 length: 13 residues.

Worth noting for this clone: Its ends do not fully match the called genes, so a read error is possible. The J gene is TRBJ2-1, the V gene TRBV7-7; possible D gene TRBD2, 5 bases. The V gene's germline CDR1 is SSHAT and CDR2 FNYEAQ (reference sequence). This CDR3 has 16 residues. The CDR3 spells CASSLEPPGAYNEQFF. The DNA for the CDR3 is TGTGCTAGCAGCTTAGAGCCCCCCGGGGCCTACAATGAGCAGTTCTTC.

V gene TRBV7-9 combines with J gene TRBJ1-4, with D maybe TRBD1 (6 bases). The V gene lost 3 bases and the J gene lost 13 bases, with 15 bases spanning the gap. CDR1 is SEHNR and CDR2 is FQNEAQ in the germline V gene (reference sequence). The CDR3 is 13 amino acids. The CDR3 reads CASSFMSGVGLFF. The CDR3 DNA sequence: TGTGCCAGCAGCTTTATGTCAGGGGTTGGACTGTTTTTT.

On this clone: At one of its ends the junction is not consistent with the germline gene, which may arise from a read error. The J gene is TRBJ2-7, the V gene TRBV11-3; TRBD2 matches at 9 bases. CDR1 is SGHNT and CDR2 is YENEEA in the germline V gene. CDR3 size: 15 residues. The CDR3 nucleotides read TGTGCCAGCAGCTTTTACGGCGGGAGGGCCTATGAGCAGTACTTC. This codes for CASSFYGGRAYEQYF.

V and J are TRBV5-6 and TRBJ2-1; 9 nucleotides line up with TRBD2. Germline trimming cut 4 bases from V and 5 bases from J; bases unmatched to any gene: 10. Germline V gene data show CDR1 as SGHDT and CDR2 as YYEEEE. This CDR3 has 16 residues. In DNA form, the CDR3 reads TGTGCCAGCAGCGAGTTTATTAGCGGGAGTCACAATGAGCAGTTCTTC. Protein product: CASSEFISGSHNEQFF.

The V and J genes are TRBV5-1 and TRBJ1-5, with 9 bases aligning to TRBD1. Trimming removed 4 bases from V and 3 bases from J; junction bases left unmatched: 5. This CDR3 comprises 15 residues. Germline V lookup: CDR1 SGHRS, CDR2 YFSETQ. CDR3 amino acids: CASSPGQGYNQPQHF. CDR3 nucleotide sequence: TGCGCCAGCAGCCCTGGACAGGGGTACAATCAGCCCCAGCATTTT.

The genes are TRBV11-2 and TRBJ2-1; no firm D call. The CDR3 totals 13 residues. Germline CDR1 and CDR2: SGHAT and FQNNGV. Trimming pared 1 base from V and 7 bases from J, leaving 8 bases between. CDR3 in DNA: TGTGCCAGCAGCTTAGGTCTTCAGAATGAGCAGTTCTTC. This gives the protein CASSLGLQNEQFF.

The chain uses TRBV6-5 and TRBJ2-2, with D tentatively TRBD2 (6 bases). Germline V gene data show CDR1 as MNHEY and CDR2 as SVGAGI. The V gene lost 6 bases and the J gene lost 7 bases, with 15 bases spanning the gap. The CDR3 sequence is 14 residues long. This CDR3 reads CASRNSGRGGELFF. DNA of the CDR3: TGTGCCAGCAGAAATAGCGGACGAGGCGGGGAGCTGTTTTTT.

The chain carries TRBV6-5 and TRBJ2-5; TRBD1 matches at 7 bases. The germline V gene has CDR1 MNHEY and CDR2 SVGAGI. J lost 0 bases, V lost 1 base, and 2 bases had no gene match. This CDR3 is built from 15 residues. CDR3 loop: CASSYFGTDQETQYF. In DNA, the CDR3 is TGTGCCAGCAGTTACTTCGGGACAGACCAAGAGACCCAGTACTTC.

The V and J genes are TRBV4-1 and TRBJ2-7, with 7 bases that match TRBD1. This CDR3 contains 15 residues. Trimming at V came to 2 bases and at J to 0 bases, leaving 4 bases not matched to a gene. Germline V gives CDR1 MGHRA, CDR2 YSYEKL. The CDR3 region is CASSQNRDSSYEQYF. DNA of the CDR3: TGCGCCAGCAGCCAAAACCGGGACAGCTCCTACGAGCAGTACTTC.

The chain joins TRBV6-4 to TRBJ2-3; no clear D gene. The CDR3 is made up of 15 amino acids. V lost 5 bases to trimming and J lost 0 bases, with 12 bases between them. The germline V gene has CDR1 MRHNA and CDR2 SNTAGT. The CDR3 region has the DNA TGTGCCAGCAGTTACACTATAGCTAGCACAGATACGCAGTATTTT. It encodes CASSYTIASTDTQYF.

The chain is built from TRBV5-1 and TRBJ2-7; no reliable D call. CDR3 length: 13 residues. Germline lookup yields CDR1 SGHRS and CDR2 YFSETQ. Trimming stripped 0 bases from V and 5 bases from J, with 9 bases between. The CDR3 DNA reads as TGCGCCAGCAGCTTGGGAAGAAGCGACGAGCAGTACTTC. This encodes CASSLGRSDEQYF.